These T cell receptor beta chains were read from a single sample in a study of CD8 T cells in ankylosing spondylitis. Via MiXCR, TCRdb re-called the 5' RACE reads, giving one row per CDR3 protein. The sample carries more than 400,000 distinct CDR3 sequences, about 5.7% recorded once. The source material was blood, either unsorted or a sorted T cell fraction (not recorded which). These receptors were obtained from a male donor with ankylosing spondylitis. The conserved cysteine and the conserved F or W are not part of the CDR3 here.

>TRBV2
ASNNLLRGQETQY
>TRBV12-3/TRBV12-4
ASSLGDYQVTQY
>TRBV20-1
SARTGTGGYEQY
>TRBV9
ASSEGGLLLNTQY
>TRBV5-1
ASSLETGGGYEQY
>TRBV5-1
ASSLAYGRTNYGYT
>TRBV28
ASSPPGGRETQY
>TRBV7-9
ASSLTSGYAGELF
>TRBV5-1
ASSLYGDHTGELF
>TRBV18
ASSPPGEGEGTDTQY
>TRBV7-6
ASSFFGDQPQH
>TRBV7-9
ASSTPRQGNEQY
>TRBV12-3/TRBV12-4
ASTQPGREQF
>TRBV19
ASSILGAGGETQY
>TRBV7-9
ASSMGLAGVTEQY
>TRBV4-2
ASSQDRQVNEQF
>TRBV7-2
ASSLSGQGAVGELF
>TRBV6-2/TRBV6-3
ASRILTSSTGELF
>TRBV4-1
ASSQRSSSSGANVLT
>TRBV12-3/TRBV12-4
ASSLGQLTEAF
>TRBV18
ASSLRGWGDTQY
>TRBV7-2
ASTLPSRTYEQY
>TRBV29-1
SVLAGGYTYEQF
>TRBV6-1
ASRLRTSGRVGDTQY
>TRBV6-2/TRBV6-3
ASSYLRFNSPLH
>TRBV28
ASSSPGGTETQY
>TRBV9
ASRRGRGDNEQF
>TRBV5-1
ASSVTGFGETQY
>TRBV20-1
SARPPGRSEAF
>TRBV12-3/TRBV12-4
ASSFRDRGWQPQH
>TRBV5-6
ASSLQTWGYT
>TRBV6-1
ASSPAGGAYEQY
>TRBV20-1
SASVGGGANVLT
>TRBV7-2
ASSLGAYHSYEQY
>TRBV20-1
SARDVGTANTEAF
>TRBV20-1
SARLREQY
>TRBV6-2/TRBV6-3
ASSPRENSPLH
>TRBV20-1
SARSGHNNEQF
>TRBV7-6
ASSLQAGEHNEQF
>TRBV28
ASSPLLAGVGNEQF
>TRBV5-5
ASSWSGGTYNEQF